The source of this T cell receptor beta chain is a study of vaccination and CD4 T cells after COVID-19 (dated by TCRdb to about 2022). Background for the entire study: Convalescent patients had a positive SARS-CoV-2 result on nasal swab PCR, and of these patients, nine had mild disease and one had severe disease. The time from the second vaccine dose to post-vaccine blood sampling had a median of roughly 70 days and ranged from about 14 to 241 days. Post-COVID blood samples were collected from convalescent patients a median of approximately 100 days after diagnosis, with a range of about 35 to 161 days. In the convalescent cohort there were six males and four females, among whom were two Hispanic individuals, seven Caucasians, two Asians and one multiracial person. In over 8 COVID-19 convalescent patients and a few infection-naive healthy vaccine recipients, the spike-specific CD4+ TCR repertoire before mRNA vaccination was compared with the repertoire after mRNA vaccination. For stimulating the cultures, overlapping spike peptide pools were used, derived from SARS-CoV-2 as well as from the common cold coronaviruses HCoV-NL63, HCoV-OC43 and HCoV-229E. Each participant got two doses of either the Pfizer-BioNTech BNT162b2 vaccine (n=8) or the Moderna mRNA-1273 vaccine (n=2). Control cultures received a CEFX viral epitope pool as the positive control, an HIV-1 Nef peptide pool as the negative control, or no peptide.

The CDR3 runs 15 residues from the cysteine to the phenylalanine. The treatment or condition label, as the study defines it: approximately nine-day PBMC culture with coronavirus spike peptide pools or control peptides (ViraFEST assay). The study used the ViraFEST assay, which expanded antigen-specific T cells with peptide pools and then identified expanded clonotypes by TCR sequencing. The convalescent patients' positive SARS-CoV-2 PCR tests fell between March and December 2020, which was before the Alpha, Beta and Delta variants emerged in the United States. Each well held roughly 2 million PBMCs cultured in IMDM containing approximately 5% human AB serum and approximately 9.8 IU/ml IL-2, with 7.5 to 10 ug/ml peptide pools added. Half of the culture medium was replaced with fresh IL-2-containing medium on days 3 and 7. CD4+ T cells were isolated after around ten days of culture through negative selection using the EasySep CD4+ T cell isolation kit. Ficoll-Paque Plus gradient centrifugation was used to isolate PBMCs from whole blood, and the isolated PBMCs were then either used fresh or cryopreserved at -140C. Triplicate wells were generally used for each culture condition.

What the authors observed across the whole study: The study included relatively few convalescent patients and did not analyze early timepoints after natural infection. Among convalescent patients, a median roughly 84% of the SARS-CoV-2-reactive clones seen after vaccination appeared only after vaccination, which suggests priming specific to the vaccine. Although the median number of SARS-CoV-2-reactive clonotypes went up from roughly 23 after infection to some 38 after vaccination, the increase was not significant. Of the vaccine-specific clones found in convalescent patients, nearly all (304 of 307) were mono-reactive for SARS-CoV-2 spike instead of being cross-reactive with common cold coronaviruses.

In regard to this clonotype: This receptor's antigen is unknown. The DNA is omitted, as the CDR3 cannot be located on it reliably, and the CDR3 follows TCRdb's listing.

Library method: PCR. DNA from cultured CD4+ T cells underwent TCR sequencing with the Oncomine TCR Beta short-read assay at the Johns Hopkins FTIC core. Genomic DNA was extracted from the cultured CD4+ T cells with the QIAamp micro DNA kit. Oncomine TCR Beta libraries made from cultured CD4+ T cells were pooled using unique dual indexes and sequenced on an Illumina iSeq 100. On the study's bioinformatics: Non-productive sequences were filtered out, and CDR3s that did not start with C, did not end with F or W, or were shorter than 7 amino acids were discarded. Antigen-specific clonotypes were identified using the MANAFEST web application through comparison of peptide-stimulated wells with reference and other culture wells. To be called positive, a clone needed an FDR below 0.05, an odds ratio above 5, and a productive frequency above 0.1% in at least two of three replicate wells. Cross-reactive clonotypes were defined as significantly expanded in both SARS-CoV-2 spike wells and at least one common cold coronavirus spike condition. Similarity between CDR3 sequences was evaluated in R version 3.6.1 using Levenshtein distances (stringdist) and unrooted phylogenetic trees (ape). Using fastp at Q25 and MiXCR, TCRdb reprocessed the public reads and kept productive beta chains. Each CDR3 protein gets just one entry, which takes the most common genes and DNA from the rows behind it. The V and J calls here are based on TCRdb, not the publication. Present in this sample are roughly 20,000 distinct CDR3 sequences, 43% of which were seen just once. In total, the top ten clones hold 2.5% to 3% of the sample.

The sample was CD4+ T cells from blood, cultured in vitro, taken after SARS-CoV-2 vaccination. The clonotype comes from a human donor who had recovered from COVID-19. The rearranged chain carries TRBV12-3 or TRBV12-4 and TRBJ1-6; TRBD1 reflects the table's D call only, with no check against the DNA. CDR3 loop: CASSSSTGHNSPLHF.